The sequence of this T cell receptor (beta chain) was determined in a study of T cells in localized non-small cell lung cancer. General study points: Because sequencing included only one region (of the tumor), heterogeneity remains possible.

The CDR3 has 15 amino acids. V lost 3 bases and J lost 6; bases outside the gene matches: 7. Germline V gene lookup returns CDR1 MDHEN and CDR2 SYDVKM. Sequenced by immunoSEQ multiplex PCR; TCRdb stores in-frame clones only, minus some. The sample contains around 20,000 clones, about 86% of which appear only once. This clone was picked up one time. Antigen unknown. The V gene is TRBV28, the J gene TRBJ1-4, with 7 bases fitting TRBD1. The material was peripheral blood, obtained before any cancer treatment. This receptor was identified in a woman aged 35 to 70 with stage I lung adenocarcinoma. The CDR3 coding sequence is TGTGCCAGCAGTTTGGGGGGACAGCCGTATGAAAAACTGTTTTTT. The encoded protein is CASSLGGQPYEKLFF.